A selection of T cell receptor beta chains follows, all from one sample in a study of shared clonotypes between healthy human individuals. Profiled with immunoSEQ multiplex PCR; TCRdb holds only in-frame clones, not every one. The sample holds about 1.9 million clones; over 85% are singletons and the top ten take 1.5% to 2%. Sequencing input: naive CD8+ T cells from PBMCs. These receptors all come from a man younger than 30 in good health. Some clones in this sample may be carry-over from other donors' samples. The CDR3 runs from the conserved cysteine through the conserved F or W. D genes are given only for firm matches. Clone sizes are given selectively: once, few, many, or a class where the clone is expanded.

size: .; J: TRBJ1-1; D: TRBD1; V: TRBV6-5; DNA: TGTGCCAGCAGTTTGGACAGGGTGAACACTGAAGCTTTCTTT; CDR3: CASSLDRVNTEAFF
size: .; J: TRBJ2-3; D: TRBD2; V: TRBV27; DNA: TGTGCCAGCAGTTTATCGATACTCACTAGCGGGAGGTCAGATACGCAGTATTTT; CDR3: CASSLSILTSGRSDTQYF
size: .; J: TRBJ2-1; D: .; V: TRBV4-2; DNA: TGTGCCAGCAGCCAAGGTCTAGAGAATGAGCAGTTCTTC; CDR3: CASSQGLENEQFF
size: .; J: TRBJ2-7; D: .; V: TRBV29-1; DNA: TGCAGCGTGGAAATGGAGGGGTCCTACGAGCAGTACTTC; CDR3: CSVEMEGSYEQYF
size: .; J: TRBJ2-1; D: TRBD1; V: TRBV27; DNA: TGTGCCAGCAGTTTACCCCCTTACCCGGGACAGGGACCCTACAATGAGCAGTTCTTC; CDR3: CASSLPPYPGQGPYNEQFF
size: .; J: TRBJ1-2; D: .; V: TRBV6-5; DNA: TGTGCCAGCAGCCCGGTAGTGGCTACCCCTGGCTACACCTTC; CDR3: CASSPVVATPGYTF
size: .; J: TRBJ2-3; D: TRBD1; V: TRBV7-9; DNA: TGTGCCAGCAGCCTATATTGGACAGGAGAAGTCACAGATACGCAGTATTTT; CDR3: CASSLYWTGEVTDTQYF
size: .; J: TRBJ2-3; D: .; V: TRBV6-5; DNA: TGTGCCAGCAGTTACCGGGGTGCTAGCACAGATACGCAGTATTTT; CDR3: CASSYRGASTDTQYF
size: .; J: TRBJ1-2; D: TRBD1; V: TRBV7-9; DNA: TGTGCCAGCAGCCAACCAGGGGGCGGGGCGAACGGCTACACCTTC; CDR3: CASSQPGGGANGYTF
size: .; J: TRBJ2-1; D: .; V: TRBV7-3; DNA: TGTGCCAGCAGCTTATCGGGGAACACTTACAATGAGCAGTTCTTC; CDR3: CASSLSGNTYNEQFF
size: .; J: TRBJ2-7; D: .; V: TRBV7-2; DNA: TGTGCCAGCAGCTGGGGGTTCTACGAGCAGTACTTC; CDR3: CASSWGFYEQYF
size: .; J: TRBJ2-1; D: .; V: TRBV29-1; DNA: TGCAGCGTCCCGGACAGCGGCTCCTACAATGAGCAGTTCTTC; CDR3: CSVPDSGSYNEQFF
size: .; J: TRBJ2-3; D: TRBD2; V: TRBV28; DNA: TGTGCCAGCAGTTTATCGTGGCCCGAGGGCCGGGAGGGAACAGATACGCAGTATTTT; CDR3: CASSLSWPEGREGTDTQYF
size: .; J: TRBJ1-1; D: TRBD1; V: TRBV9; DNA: TGTGCCAGCAGCGTAGTCAGGGGGCCGGGAACTGAAGCTTTCTTT; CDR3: CASSVVRGPGTEAFF
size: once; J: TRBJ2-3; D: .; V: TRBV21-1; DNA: TGTGCCAGCGGCTCTAGCGGACTCACAGATACGCAGTATTTT; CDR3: CASGSSGLTDTQYF
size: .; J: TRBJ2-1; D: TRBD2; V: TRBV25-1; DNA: TGTGCCAGCAGTGAATATATCACTAGCGGGGTTGAGCAGTTCTTC; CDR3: CASSEYITSGVEQFF
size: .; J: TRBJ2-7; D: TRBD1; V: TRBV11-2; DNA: TGTGCCAGCAGCTTAGAACCGGGACAGGGGGCCCACGAGCAGTACTTC; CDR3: CASSLEPGQGAHEQYF
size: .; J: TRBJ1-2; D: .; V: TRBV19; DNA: TGTGCCAGTGTTAAGGGAGCAGGGAGTTTACCTGACTATGGCTACACCTTC; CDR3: CASVKGAGSLPDYGYTF
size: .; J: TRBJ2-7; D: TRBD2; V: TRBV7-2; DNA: TGTGCCAGCAGGGACGGGACTAGCGGTTACGACGAGCAGTACTTC; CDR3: CASRDGTSGYDEQYF
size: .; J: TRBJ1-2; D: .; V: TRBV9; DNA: TGTGCCAGCAGCACTGCGGGGGTCTACCCGGGGGGCTACACCTTC; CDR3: CASSTAGVYPGGYTF
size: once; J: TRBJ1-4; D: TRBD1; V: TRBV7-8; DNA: TGTGCCAGCAGCTCCGGGACAGACCTTAATGAAAAACTGTTTTTT; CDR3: CASSSGTDLNEKLFF
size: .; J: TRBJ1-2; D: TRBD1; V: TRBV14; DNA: TGTGCCAGCAGCCAAGAGGTCACAGGGGGAGAAGGCTACACCTTC; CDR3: CASSQEVTGGEGYTF
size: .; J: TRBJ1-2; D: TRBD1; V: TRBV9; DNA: TGTGCCAGCAGCGTAGGTGGCAGGGGGTATGGCTACACCTTC; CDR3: CASSVGGRGYGYTF
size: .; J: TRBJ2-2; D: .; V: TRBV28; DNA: TGTGCCAGCAGTTTTTCTATATCGGGTTGGAGCACCGGGGAGCTGTTTTTT; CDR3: CASSFSISGWSTGELFF
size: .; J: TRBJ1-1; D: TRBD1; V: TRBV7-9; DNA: TGTGCCAGCAGCCTTGGTACAGGGGGCGCCCCGGGTGACACTGAAGCTTTCTTT; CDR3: CASSLGTGGAPGDTEAFF
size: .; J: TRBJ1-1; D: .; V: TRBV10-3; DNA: TGTGCCACCGCGGTGGCGGGGGGAAGCACTGAAGCTTTCTTT; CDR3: CATAVAGGSTEAFF
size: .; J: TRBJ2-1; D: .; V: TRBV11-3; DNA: TGTGCCAGCAGCTTAGCAGCAGTAACTAGTGTCAATGAGCAGTTCTTC; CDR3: CASSLAAVTSVNEQFF
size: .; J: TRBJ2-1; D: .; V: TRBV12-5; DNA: TGTGCTAGTGGTTTCGCGGGACCCTACAATGAGCAGTTCTTC; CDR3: CASGFAGPYNEQFF
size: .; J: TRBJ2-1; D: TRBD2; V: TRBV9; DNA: TGTGCCAGCAGCGTAGCTGGACTAGCGGGAGGGGTTCTTTACAATGAGCAGTTCTTC; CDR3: CASSVAGLAGGVLYNEQFF
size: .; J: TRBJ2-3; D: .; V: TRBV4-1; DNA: TGCGCCAGCAGCCAAGAACGGGGCAACAGGCCCTACACAGATACGCAGTATTTT; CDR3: CASSQERGNRPYTDTQYF
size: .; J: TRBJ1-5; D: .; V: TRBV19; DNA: TGTGCCAGTAGTATACCACAGGGAAATCAGCCCCAGCATTTT; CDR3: CASSIPQGNQPQHF
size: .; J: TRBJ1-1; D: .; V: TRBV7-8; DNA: TGTGCCAGCAGCTCGACGGACATCCGCGGGGGAACTGAAGCTTTCTTT; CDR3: CASSSTDIRGGTEAFF